A single sample gave rise to the 10 T cell receptor beta chains below, sequenced in a study of cytomegalovirus exposure and HLA in healthy donors. The PCR was carried out with 60 Vbeta primers and 13 Jbeta primers. The repertoire was sequenced with immunoSEQ multiplex PCR; TCRdb's copy has only in-frame clones and lacks some. In the table there are approximately 180,000 clones, roughly four fifths of which are singletons. Sequencing was performed on PBMCs. These TCRs come from a man between 18 and 29 years old in good health and CMV-seronegative.

A note on this clone: One end of the junction does not line up with germline, which may come from a read error. The chain joins TRBV19 to TRBJ2-7; tentative D call: TRBD1 (6 bases). Germline CDR1 is LNHDA and CDR2 is SQIVND (reference sequence). The CDR3 spans 13 residues. The CDR3, as DNA: TGTGCCAGTAGTGTAAGCTTGACAGGCCGCCATTCCTTC. Residues: CASSVSLTGRHSF.

The CDR3 DNA sequence: TGTGCCAGCAGCTCAGACAGGGGCCAGAGCTCCTACAATGAGCAGTTCTTC. Translated, it gives CASSSDRGQSSYNEQFF. This chain links TRBV7-2 with TRBJ2-1, with TRBD1 matching over 8 bases. CDR3 length equals 17 residues. The V gene's germline CDR1 is SGHTA and CDR2 FQGNSA. J gave up 0 bases and V 4 bases, and 8 bases lay outside the gene matches.

The chain carries TRBV5-4 and TRBJ2-7, with D perhaps matching TRBD1 (7 bases). V was trimmed by 3 bases and J by 6 bases, leaving 13 bases between them. The length of the CDR3 is 13 residues. Looked up from germline, CDR1 is SGHNT and CDR2 is YYREEE (reference sequence). The CDR3 is CASSWDQGGEQYF. The CDR3 DNA reads TGTGCCAGCAGCTGGGACCAGGGGGGCGAGCAGTACTTC.

The CDR3 coding sequence is TGTGCCAGCGGGGTCGGGACAGTGAACACTGAAGCTTTCTTT. Translating gives CASGVGTVNTEAFF. The chain joins TRBV9 to TRBJ1-1, with TRBD1 identical over 7 bases. Germline CDR1 and CDR2: SGDLS and YYNGEE. With 7 bases clipped from V and 0 bases from J, the junction kept 6 bases outside the gene matches. This CDR3 comprises 14 residues.

The V gene is TRBV5-1, the J gene TRBJ2-5; 7 positions agree with TRBD2. This CDR3 has 15 residues. Looked up from germline, CDR1 is SGHRS and CDR2 is YFSETQ. J lost 0 bases, V lost 0 bases, and 2 bases had no gene match. The CDR3 DNA reads TGCGCCAGCAGCTTGGCTCTAGCGGACCAAGAGACCCAGTACTTC. It is translated as CASSLALADQETQYF.

The J gene is TRBJ2-3, the V gene TRBV9; 7 bases fit TRBD2. The V and J ends lost 0 bases and 3 bases, in that order; junction bases with no gene match: 7. CDR1 is SGDLS, CDR2 YYNGEE, per germline. The CDR3 is made up of 16 amino acids. The CDR3 region is CASSVVGGGRTDTQYF. The CDR3 coding sequence is TGTGCCAGCAGCGTAGTCGGGGGAGGGCGAACAGATACGCAGTATTTT.

The rearrangement uses TRBV6-5 and TRBJ2-5; maybe TRBD2 (6 bases). With 5 bases removed from V and 5 bases from J, the gap between germline ends came to 18 bases. The CDR3 sequence is 15 residues long. In germline, CDR1 is MNHEY, CDR2 SVGAGI. DNA of the CDR3: TGTGCCAGCAGTAAGCAAAGCGGGCTAGGGGAGACCCAGTACTTC. It encodes CASSKQSGLGETQYF.

V usage is TRBV21-1 and J usage is TRBJ2-7; TRBD2 reflects the table's D call only, with no check against the DNA. TRBV21-1 is an annotated pseudogene. The CDR3 contains 15 residues. CDR3 nucleotides: TGTGCCAGCAGCAAGGAGAGGGATACAGCCTACGAGCAGTACTTC. As protein: CASSKERDTAYEQYF.

The chain recombines TRBV9 with TRBJ1-6; D remains unclear. CDR3 length: 13 amino acids. V gave up 4 bases and J gave up 7 bases, with 9 bases separating them. CDR1 and CDR2 from the germline V gene are SGDLS and YYNGEE. In DNA form, the CDR3 reads TGTGCCAGCAGCTCAGGCGGGAATTCACCCCTCCACTTT. Its translation is CASSSGGNSPLHF.

V gene TRBV9 combines with J gene TRBJ2-2, with 7 bases aligning to TRBD1. With 2 bases clipped from V and 5 bases from J, the junction kept 9 bases outside the gene matches. CDR3 length: 16 residues. CDR1 SGDLS and CDR2 YYNGEE come from the germline V gene. CDR3 DNA: TGTGCCAGCAGCGTGACACCGGGACAGTCAACCGGGGAGCTGTTTTTT. Its translation is CASSVTPGQSTGELFF.